This TCR beta chain emerged from a study of T cells in Graves' hyperthyroidism and ophthalmopathy. The investigators amplified TCR beta CDR3 regions from RNA transcripts. The primer set for the first-round RT-PCR of the TCR CDR3 was HTBI. TCRdb processed the multiplex PCR reads anew with MiXCR; each CDR3 protein has one entry. The sample comprises approximately 300,000 distinct CDR3 sequences, roughly 19% of which are singletons, and 35% to 45% rests with the top ten. This clonotype was seen a handful of times. Possible read error: a much larger clone is one base away. The V gene end was trimmed by 3 bases and the J gene end by 7 bases; junction bases not matched to a gene: 8. Germline CDR1 reads MDHEN; CDR2 reads SYDVKM. The length of the CDR3 is 14 residues.

The chain employs TRBV28 and TRBJ1-2; 7 bases match TRBD1. Sequenced material: blood. The receptor was isolated from a man aged 50-59 years with Graves' ophthalmopathy. The CDR3 loop is CASSFRDSHGGYTF. The CDR3, as DNA: TGTGCCAGCAGTTTCCGGGACAGTCACGGTGGCTACACCTTC.